This entry features one T cell receptor beta chain sequence. Germline values: CDR1 MDHEN, CDR2 SYDVKM. This CDR3 has 14 amino acids. Trimming left V 4 bases short and J 6 bases short, with 13 bases between. Assay: immunoSEQ multiplex PCR; the TCRdb copy retains only in-frame clones and omits some. The sample shows around 250,000 clones, 86% of them seen only once. The data originate from a study of blood T cell repertoires in COVID-19. Study context: The United States, Italy and Spain supplied acute and convalescent COVID-19 samples.

The receptor comes from an elderly woman with COVID-19, enrolled during active disease. The V and J genes are TRBV28 and TRBJ1-5; D not resolved. Sequencing used peripheral blood. The CDR3 coding sequence is TGTGCCAGCAGTTCACCGGGGAACGGTCAGCCCCAGCATTTT. Protein: CASSSPGNGQPQHF.